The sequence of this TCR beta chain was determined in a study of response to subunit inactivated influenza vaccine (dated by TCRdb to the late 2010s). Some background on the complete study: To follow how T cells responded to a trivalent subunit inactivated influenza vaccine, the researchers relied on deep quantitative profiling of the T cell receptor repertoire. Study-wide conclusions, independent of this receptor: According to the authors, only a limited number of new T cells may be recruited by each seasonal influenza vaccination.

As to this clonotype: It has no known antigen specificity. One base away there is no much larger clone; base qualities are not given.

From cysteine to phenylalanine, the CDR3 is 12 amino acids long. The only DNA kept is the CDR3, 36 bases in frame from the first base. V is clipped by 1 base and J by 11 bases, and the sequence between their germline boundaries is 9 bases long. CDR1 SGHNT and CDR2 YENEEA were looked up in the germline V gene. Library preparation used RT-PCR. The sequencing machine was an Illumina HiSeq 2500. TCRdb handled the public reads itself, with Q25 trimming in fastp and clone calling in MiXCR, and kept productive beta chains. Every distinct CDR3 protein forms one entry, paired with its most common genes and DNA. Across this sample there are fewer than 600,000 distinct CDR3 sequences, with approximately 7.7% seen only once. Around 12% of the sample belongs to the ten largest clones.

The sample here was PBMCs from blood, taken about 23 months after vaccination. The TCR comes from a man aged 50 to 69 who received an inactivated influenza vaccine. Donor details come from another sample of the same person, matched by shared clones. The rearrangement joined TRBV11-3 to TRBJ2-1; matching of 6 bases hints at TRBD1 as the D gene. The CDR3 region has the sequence CASSLAGGQQFF. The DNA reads TGTGCCAGCAGCTTAGCTGGGGGCCAGCAGTTCTTC.